Below, 21 T cell receptor beta chains from the same sample are listed, as sequenced in a study of shared clonotypes between healthy human individuals. Data came from immunoSEQ multiplex PCR; TCRdb stores just in-frame clones and leaves some out. The table lists 2,500,000 or so clones, just under 95% of them singletons. The specimen sequenced was naive CD4+ T cells from PBMCs. Documented subset: CD45RA+ positively selected. These receptors were taken from a man aged 18 to 29 in good health. Some clones in this sample may be carry-over from other donors' samples.

The V call is TRBV28, the J call TRBJ2-5; 7 nucleotides align to TRBD1. CDR3 length: 15 residues. J was trimmed by 1 base and V by 4 bases; bases with no gene match: 6. The germline CDR1 and CDR2 sequences are MDHEN and SYDVKM. In nucleotides, the CDR3 is TGTGCCAGCAGTTCACACAGGGGCACCCAAGAGACCCAGTACTTC. Its protein product is CASSSHRGTQETQYF.

The chain uses TRBV29-1 and TRBJ1-3; D unclear. V lost 2 bases, J lost 2 bases, and 4 bases lay in between. This CDR3 is built from 12 residues. Germline lookup yields CDR1 SQVTM and CDR2 ANQGSEA. The CDR3 sequence is CSVERTGNTIYF. CDR3 DNA sequence: TGCAGCGTTGAAAGAACTGGAAACACCATATATTTT.

This chain links TRBV5-4 with TRBJ2-3, with 11 nucleotides matching TRBD2. Germline CDR1 reads SGHNT; CDR2 reads YYREEE (reference sequence). J lost 3 bases, V lost 3 bases, and 6 bases had no gene match. The CDR3 has 16 residues. The CDR3 DNA reads TGTGCCAGCAGCTCCAAAAGACTAGCGGGAACAGATACGCAGTATTTT. It is translated as CASSSKRLAGTDTQYF.

This clone is a singleton in its sample. The rearrangement uses TRBV15 and TRBJ2-7; no definite D call. V was trimmed by 5 bases and J by 2 bases, leaving 16 bases between them. The CDR3 covers 15 residues. The germline gives CDR1 LNHNV, CDR2 YYDKDF (reference sequence). The CDR3 spells CATSPARIIAYEQYF. As DNA, the CDR3 is TGTGCCACCAGCCCCGCGCGGATAATCGCCTACGAGCAGTACTTC.

The V gene is TRBV6-6, the J gene TRBJ1-3; D is unclear. Germline loops: CDR1 MNHNY, CDR2 SVGAGI (reference sequence). V was trimmed by 1 base and J by 4 bases, leaving 8 bases between them. The CDR3 contains 14 residues. CDR3 coding DNA: TGTGCCAGCAGTTACTTCCAGGAGGGAAACACCATATATTTT. It yields the protein CASSYFQEGNTIYF.

This chain links TRBV7-9 with TRBJ1-2, with D possibly TRBD1 on 6 matching bases. The CDR3 length is 12 residues. The germline CDR1 and CDR2 sequences are SEHNR and FQNEAQ (reference sequence). V was cut by 5 bases and J by 7 bases, with 11 bases left in between. The CDR3 region has the DNA TGTGCCAGCAGCATCACAGGGAGTGGCTACACCTTC. Its translation: CASSITGSGYTF.

The genes are TRBV19 and TRBJ1-1; no clear D. The V and J ends lost 2 bases and 11 bases respectively, with 15 bases between them. The V gene's germline CDR1 is LNHDA and CDR2 SQIVND (reference sequence). The CDR3 has 13 amino acids. This chain's CDR3 is CASSINGQWAAFF. The CDR3, as DNA: TGTGCCAGTAGTATAAACGGCCAGTGGGCGGCTTTCTTT.

Note on this clone: The identical CDR3 is also encoded by other nucleotide sequences in the sample. V usage is TRBV7-3 and J usage is TRBJ2-7, with 10 bases identical to TRBD2. The CDR3 loop spans 14 amino acids. V trimming: 2 bases; J trimming: 5 bases; junction bases outside the gene matches: 3. Looked up from germline, CDR1 is SGHTA and CDR2 is FQGTGA. The CDR3 sequence: CASSLSSGSHEQYF. In nucleotides, the CDR3 is TGTGCCAGCAGCTTATCTAGCGGGAGCCACGAGCAGTACTTC.

The rearrangement joins TRBV2 to TRBJ2-5; no clear D gene. V was shortened by 6 bases and J by 1 base, with 9 bases between the two germline ends. Looked up from germline, CDR1 is SNHLY and CDR2 is FYNNEI. CDR3 size: 13 residues. The CDR3 DNA follows: TGTGCCAGCAGGGATTGGGCCCAAGAGACCCAGTACTTC. It specifies CASRDWAQETQYF.

The rearrangement links TRBV5-4 to TRBJ1-2, with a possible D match to TRBD1 (5 bases). V lost 0 bases and J 7 bases, leaving 13 bases between the germline ends. The CDR3 totals 14 residues. Germline V gene lookup returns CDR1 SGHNT and CDR2 YYREEE (reference sequence). CDR3 amino acids: CASSLGRVLGGYTF. CDR3 in DNA: TGTGCCAGCAGCTTGGGCAGGGTCCTGGGTGGCTACACCTTC.

The chain links TRBV27 to TRBJ2-5; D is possibly TRBD1 or TRBD2 (5 bases each). Germline CDR1 reads MNHEY; CDR2 reads SMNVEV (reference sequence). The CDR3 length is 13 residues. V was trimmed by 5 bases and J by 11 bases, leaving 18 bases between them. The CDR3 protein is CASSLRERVEQYF. The CDR3 nucleotides read TGTGCCAGCAGTCTCAGGGAGAGAGTTGAGCAGTACTTC.

The J gene is TRBJ1-2, the V gene TRBV5-5, with 7 bases fitting TRBD1. Germline V gene sequence: CDR1 SGHKS, CDR2 YYEKEE (reference sequence). The CDR3 sequence is 14 residues long. V was pared by 4 bases and J by 6 bases, with 9 bases of the junction left unmatched. This chain's CDR3 is CASSRQGLGDGYTF. The CDR3 DNA follows: TGTGCCAGCAGCCGACAGGGACTTGGGGATGGCTACACCTTC.

The chain links TRBV27 to TRBJ2-7; 10 bases map to TRBD1. Germline V CDR1 and CDR2: MNHEY, SMNVEV (reference sequence). V dropped 5 bases and J dropped 1; count of bases not matched to a gene: 11. The CDR3 runs to 17 residues. The CDR3 loop is CASSLLKGQGVSYEQYF. As DNA, the CDR3 is TGTGCCAGCAGTCTGCTTAAAGGACAGGGGGTATCCTACGAGCAGTACTTC.

J is TRBJ2-7 and V is TRBV6-5; 7 nucleotides match TRBD1. This CDR3 is built from 15 residues. CDR1 is MNHEY, CDR2 SVGAGI, per germline. The trim removed 8 bases at V and 3 bases at J, leaving 13 bases unmatched. The CDR3 protein is CASRPLQTGNYEQYF. CDR3 coding DNA: TGTGCCAGCCGACCACTGCAGACAGGGAACTACGAGCAGTACTTC.

The rearrangement links TRBV7-8 to TRBJ2-7; D possibly corresponds to TRBD2 (5 bases). Looked up from germline, CDR1 is SGHVS and CDR2 is FQNEAQ. Trimming removed 1 base from V and 3 bases from J, with 13 bases in between. The CDR3 has 15 residues. The CDR3 DNA follows: TGTGCCAGCAGCTTAGATCTGTCTAGCAGCTACGAGCAGTACTTC. This codes for CASSLDLSSSYEQYF.

This clone appeared once. The chain carries TRBV9 and TRBJ1-2; the match to TRBD1 covers 7 bases. The CDR3 is 15 amino acids. V dropped 3 bases and J dropped 4; count of bases not matched to a gene: 9. Germline V lookup: CDR1 SGDLS, CDR2 YYNGEE. As DNA, the CDR3 is TGTGCCAGCAGCGCCTCCGGGACAGCTCTCTATGGCTACACCTTC. It yields the protein CASSASGTALYGYTF.

The V call is TRBV28, the J call TRBJ2-7, with 15 bases aligning to TRBD2. J lost 0 bases, V lost 5 bases, and 11 bases had no gene match. The CDR3 covers 19 residues. The germline V gene encodes CDR1 MDHEN and CDR2 SYDVKM. CDR3 sequence (DNA): TGTGCCAGCAGTATCCACCTGGGACTAGCGGGAGGTATCTCCTACGAGCAGTACTTC. Protein product: CASSIHLGLAGGISYEQYF.

CDR3 amino acids: CASSHVNEQYF. The DNA for the CDR3 is TGTGCCAGCAGCCACGTTAACGAGCAGTACTTC. The chain uses TRBV11-2 and TRBJ2-7; D not resolved. There are 11 residues in the CDR3. Germline CDR1 is SGHAT and CDR2 is FQNNGV. The germline V and J ends were trimmed by 5 bases and 5 bases, with 7 bases remaining between them.

The chain employs TRBV5-4 and TRBJ1-1, with D perhaps matching TRBD1 (5 bases). The germline V gene has CDR1 SGHNT and CDR2 YYREEE (reference sequence). The CDR3 has 14 residues. The V end was cut by 4 bases, the J end by 4 bases, with 14 bases between. CDR3 DNA sequence: TGTGCCAGCAGCAGCAGGGATTTGTCCACTGAAGCTTTCTTT. This encodes CASSSRDLSTEAFF.

This chain connects TRBV6-1 to TRBJ2-2, with D possibly being TRBD2 (5 bases). This CDR3 is built from 15 residues. V was trimmed by 2 bases and J by 7 bases, leaving 14 bases between them. Germline assignment: CDR1 MNHNS and CDR2 SASEGT. CDR3 amino acids: CASSEFGLASGELFF. As DNA, the CDR3 is TGTGCCAGCAGTGAATTCGGGCTAGCCAGCGGGGAGCTGTTTTTT.

The chain links TRBV6-5 to TRBJ2-7; D ambiguous. In germline, CDR1 is MNHEY, CDR2 SVGAGI. The CDR3 runs to 11 residues. Written as DNA, the CDR3 is TGTTTGTGGTCGGGTGGGATGGTGCAGTACTTC. Its translation: CLWSGGMVQYF.